Sequencing of this T cell receptor beta chain was carried out in a study of cytomegalovirus exposure and HLA in healthy donors. The PCR used 60 Vbeta and 13 Jbeta primers. Clones were sequenced by immunoSEQ multiplex PCR, and TCRdb holds only the in-frame ones, with some missing. In the table there are 100,000 to 150,000 clones, around 8.5% of which are singletons. In its sample, this clone was seen a few times. Germline assignment: CDR1 SGHRS and CDR2 YFSETQ. This CDR3 spans 16 amino acids. V dropped 1 base and J dropped 3; count of bases not matched to a gene: 7. The J gene is TRBJ2-3, the V gene TRBV5-1; TRBD2 matches at 8 bases. Sequences were obtained from PBMCs. The sequence was obtained from a middle-aged man in good health and CMV-seronegative. This chain's CDR3 is CASSLRGGGITDTQYF. The CDR3 DNA sequence: TGCGCCAGCAGCTTGAGAGGCGGGGGGATTACAGATACGCAGTATTTT.